What follows is one T cell receptor beta chain and its context. Antigen specificity is unknown. The entry originates in a study of cytomegalovirus exposure and HLA in healthy donors. Sequencing was performed with immunoSEQ multiplex PCR; in TCRdb, only in-frame clones are kept and a portion is missing. Seen here are about 160,000 clones, 85% to 90% observed once, and the top ten hold 10%. Broader study findings: Among the CMV-associated chains, a few were confirmed in vitro as specific for CMV antigens. The study put 150 to 200 TCR beta chains on its list as cytomegalovirus-associated. Rarity characterized most TCR sequences, yet some public TCRs appeared in many donors.

This CDR3 is built from 14 residues. With V trimmed by 5 bases and J by 6 bases, 10 bases remained unmatched. The germline CDR1 and CDR2 sequences are MNHEY and SVGAGI. This chain connects TRBV6-5 to TRBJ2-7; 7 bases are shared with TRBD1. The origin of this receptor is a woman younger than 30 in good health and CMV-seropositive. The source material was PBMCs. The CDR3 DNA sequence: TGTGCCAGCAGTGAACGGCGACAGGGCGTCGAGCAGTACTTC. Translating it yields CASSERRQGVEQYF.